Below, 27 T cell receptor beta chains from the same sample are listed, as sequenced in a study of post-analysis software for immune sequencing data. Study-wide results and caveats: Five TRBV segments occurring more often in patients than controls included TRBV5-6, TRBV5-1 and TRBV20-1.

These receptors have no known antigen. Sequencing libraries made from TCR beta cDNA carried unique molecular identifiers. TCRdb re-called the PCR reads through MiXCR, storing one row per CDR3 protein. Of about 770,000 distinct CDR3 sequences listed, under 60% are singletons. The specimen sequenced was blood. The receptors were sampled from a girl aged 10 to 17 with multiple sclerosis.

This clonotype was detected a few times. The chain joins TRBV27 to TRBJ1-5; D not certain. V was clipped by 6 bases and J by 5 bases, with 11 bases between them. CDR3 length: 13 residues. The germline V gene encodes CDR1 MNHEY and CDR2 SMNVEV (reference sequence). The CDR3 sequence: CASSLTPDQPQHF. CDR3 bases: TGTGCCAGCAGCCTGACTCCCGATCAGCCCCAGCATTTT.

This chain connects TRBV4-1 to TRBJ2-1; tentatively, D is TRBD1 or TRBD2 (5 bases each). V was clipped by 1 base and J by 13 bases, with 20 bases between them. Germline CDR1 is MGHRA and CDR2 is YSYEKL. This CDR3 spans 15 amino acids. CDR3 in amino acids: CASSQVEGVGETQFF. The CDR3 coding sequence is TGCGCCAGCAGCCAAGTTGAGGGTGTAGGGGAGACCCAGTTCTTC.

The chain has TRBV24-1 and TRBJ2-3; 8 bases are shared with TRBD1. The CDR3 is 16 residues long. Germline V gene sequence: CDR1 KGHDR, CDR2 SFDVKD. The V segment lost 5 bases and the J segment 0 bases; nucleotides outside the gene matches: 6. CDR3 region: CATSVPGQGSTDTQYF. The CDR3 region has the DNA TGTGCCACCAGTGTCCCTGGACAGGGCAGCACAGATACGCAGTATTTT.

The chain carries TRBV20-1 and TRBJ2-4; TRBD2 matches 9 bases. The CDR3 consists of 15 residues. The junction had 6 bases not matched to a gene; V was cut back by 5 bases and J by 1 base. From germline, CDR1 is DFQATT and CDR2 SNEGSKA (reference sequence). CDR3 in DNA: TGCAGTGCTGAGTTAGCGGGAGCGGCCAAAAACATTCAGTACTTC. Its protein is CSAELAGAAKNIQYF.

V and J are TRBV12-3 or TRBV12-4 and TRBJ1-2; 7 nucleotides agree with TRBD1. The ends lost 3 bases at V and 0 bases at J; junction bases unmatched: 13. The CDR3 has 18 residues. CDR3 amino acids: CASSFSSGQNFSNYGYTF. CDR3 in DNA: TGTGCCAGCAGTTTTTCTTCGGGACAGAACTTTTCTAACTATGGCTACACCTTC.

V gene TRBV6-5 combines with J gene TRBJ1-1, with 8 bases fitting TRBD1. The CDR3 contains 16 residues. V gave up 0 bases and J gave up 5 bases; unmatched junction bases: 8. Germline CDR1 reads MNHEY; CDR2 reads SVGAGI. This CDR3 is CASSYSPTGGVTEAFF. The DNA for the CDR3 is TGTGCCAGCAGTTACTCACCAACAGGGGGAGTGACTGAAGCTTTCTTT.

This chain links TRBV27 with TRBJ1-1; TRBD1 might be the D (5 bases). Per the germline V gene, CDR1 is MNHEY and CDR2 is SMNVEV (reference sequence). The CDR3 has 14 amino acids. V shed 5 bases and J shed 4 bases, with 14 bases lying between them. CDR3 sequence reads: CASSDQIGVTEAFF. CDR3 nucleotide sequence: TGTGCCAGCAGTGACCAGATAGGGGTCACTGAAGCTTTCTTT.

CDR3 in amino acids: CASSWAVSYEQYF. CDR3 coding DNA: TGTGCCAGCAGTTGGGCAGTATCCTACGAGCAGTACTTC. The V and J genes are TRBV12-3 or TRBV12-4 and TRBJ2-7; D is unresolved. This CDR3 region has 13 residues. The ends were cut back, 4 bases at V and 1 base at J, with 8 bases in the middle.

In this sample, this clonotype turned up a few times. The chain joins TRBV7-6 to TRBJ2-1; no definite D call. Germline CDR1 and CDR2: SGHVS and FNYEAQ. The V gene lost 1 base and the J gene lost 0 bases, with 13 bases spanning the gap. The CDR3 totals 17 residues. CDR3 loop: CASSLVPRADSYNEQFF. The DNA of the CDR3 is TGTGCCAGCAGCTTAGTTCCCCGGGCTGACTCCTACAATGAGCAGTTCTTC.

This chain joins TRBV11-2 and TRBJ2-1, with D uncertain. This CDR3 is 12 amino acids long. Germline CDR1 SGHAT, CDR2 FQNNGV. The V end was cut by 4 bases, the J end by 9 bases, with 10 bases between. CDR3 in amino acids: CASSSPRGEQFF. The CDR3 region has the DNA TGTGCCAGCAGCTCCCCCCGCGGTGAGCAGTTCTTC.

The gene calls are TRBV5-6 and TRBJ2-7; D is perhaps TRBD1 (5 bases). V was trimmed by 6 bases and J by 5 bases, leaving 21 bases between them. Germline CDR1 and CDR2: SGHDT and YYEEEE. The CDR3 consists of 15 residues. CDR3 region: CASTDSLGVNDEQYF. The CDR3 nucleotides read TGTGCCAGCACCGACAGCCTAGGGGTGAACGACGAGCAGTACTTC.

This clonotype has at least ten counts. V usage is TRBV5-1 and J usage is TRBJ2-3; possible D gene TRBD1, 6 bases. V lost 2 bases, J lost 6 bases, and 13 bases lay in between. Germline loops: CDR1 SGHRS, CDR2 YFSETQ. The CDR3 consists of 14 residues. CDR3 sequence (DNA): TGCGCCAGCAGCTTCCGACAGGTCCACGATACGCAGTATTTT. Encoded protein: CASSFRQVHDTQYF. Using reference TRBV5-1 and TRBJ2-3 for the parts outside the CDR3, the full variable domain is KAGVTQTPRYLIKTRGQQVTLSCSPISGHRSVSWYQQTPGQGLQFLFEYFSETQRNKGNFPGRFSGRQFSNSRSEMNVSTLELGDSALYLCASSFRQVHDTQYFGPGTRLTVL.

Here the CDR3 DNA reads TGCGCCAGCAGCTTGTGGGGGACGGACAGGGTGAAAGGCTACACCTTC. Translating it yields CASSLWGTDRVKGYTF. The rearrangement joins TRBV5-1 to TRBJ1-2, with 8 bases lining up with TRBD1. The trim removed 1 base at V and 8 bases at J, leaving 13 bases unmatched. The CDR3 length is 16 residues. Looked up from germline, CDR1 is SGHRS and CDR2 is YFSETQ.

The V and J genes are TRBV7-9 and TRBJ2-4; no clear D gene. The end of the DNA aligns better with TRBJ2-7, so the J call may be wrong. CDR1 and CDR2 from the germline V gene are SEHNR and FQNEAQ (reference sequence). This CDR3 has 12 amino acids. The CDR3 is CASSLHFPEQYF. The CDR3 nucleotides read TGTGCCAGCAGCTTACACTTTCCCGAGCAGTACTTC.

CDR3 DNA sequence: TGTGCCAGCAGTGAGGGCAGATCTAACACAGATACGCAGTATTTT. It specifies CASSEGRSNTDTQYF. The chain employs TRBV2 and TRBJ2-3; no definite D call. The ends were cut back, 3 bases at V and 2 bases at J, with 12 bases in the middle. The V gene's germline CDR1 is SNHLY and CDR2 FYNNEI. This CDR3 is 15 amino acids long.

The chain combines TRBV12-5 with TRBJ1-5; weak D call: TRBD1 (6 bases). Trimming cost V 4 bases and J 7 bases, with 11 bases left between them. Germline V gene sequence: CDR1 LGHNT, CDR2 FRNRAP. The CDR3 has 13 amino acids. CDR3 sequence reads: CASGSDSLQPQHF. The CDR3 DNA reads as TGTGCTAGTGGTTCGGACAGTTTGCAGCCCCAGCATTTT.

Notes on this clonotype: One end of the junction does not line up with germline, which may come from a read error. This chain links TRBV12-3 or TRBV12-4 with TRBJ2-3, with TRBD2 as a possible D gene (5 bases). The CDR3 is 15 amino acids. The DNA for the CDR3 is TGTGCCAGCAGGGTCAGCGCCCTGCGGGCAGATGCGCAGTATTTT. The encoded protein is CASRVSALRADAQYF.

A few counts support this clonotype. The V call is TRBV27, the J call TRBJ2-1; D is unclear. The CDR3 extends over 18 amino acids. Trimming removed 2 bases at V and 0 bases at J, with 17 bases between. Germline V gene data show CDR1 as MNHEY and CDR2 as SMNVEV (reference sequence). The CDR3 reads CASSLTLGGARSYNEQFF. Here the CDR3 DNA reads TGTGCCAGCAGTTTAACCCTCGGCGGTGCCCGCTCCTACAATGAGCAGTTCTTC.

The V call is TRBV12-3 or TRBV12-4, the J call TRBJ2-1; D gene unclear. This CDR3 contains 12 residues. The V end was cut by 3 bases, the J end by 10 bases, with 10 bases between. CDR3 in amino acids: CASSLNFLEQFF. The CDR3 DNA reads as TGTGCCAGCAGTTTGAATTTTTTAGAGCAGTTCTTC.

The chain carries TRBV29-1 and TRBJ2-7; TRBD1 matches at 7 bases. Germline V gene lookup returns CDR1 SQVTM and CDR2 ANQGSEA. There are 13 residues in the CDR3. J lost 4 bases, V lost 6 bases, and 9 bases had no gene match. CDR3 bases: TGCAGCGTCACCGGGACAGCGAGGTACGAGCAGTACTTC. Protein product: CSVTGTARYEQYF.

The CDR3 nucleotides are TGCAGTGCTAGAGAGATGGCAGGACTAAGGAATGAGCAGTTCTTC. Protein sequence: CSAREMAGLRNEQFF. The chain carries TRBV20-1 and TRBJ2-1; the D gene is possibly TRBD2 (6 bases). Germline assignment: CDR1 DFQATT and CDR2 SNEGSKA (reference sequence). V lost 0 bases and J 7 bases, leaving 16 bases between the germline ends. This CDR3 comprises 15 residues.

This chain links TRBV20-1 with TRBJ2-3; 8 nucleotides match TRBD2. There are 14 residues in the CDR3. V lost 4 bases, J lost 1 base, and 4 bases stayed unmatched. Germline values: CDR1 DFQATT, CDR2 SNEGSKA (reference sequence). Written as DNA, the CDR3 is TGCAGTGCTAATAAAGCGGGGGGCACAGATACGCAGTATTTT. As protein: CSANKAGGTDTQYF.

This sequence joins TRBV30 and TRBJ1-1, with D possibly matching TRBD1 (5 bases). Germline V gene data show CDR1 as GTSNPN and CDR2 as SVGIG (reference sequence). This CDR3 contains 15 residues. V lost 2 bases and J 2 bases, leaving 15 bases between the germline ends. Here the CDR3 DNA reads TGTGCCTGGAGTCCCGGGACCCCCTCAAACACTGAAGCTTTCTTT. Its translation: CAWSPGTPSNTEAFF.

This clonotype came up a few times. The chain links TRBV20-1 to TRBJ2-1, with 7 positions matching TRBD2. This CDR3 comprises 15 residues. CDR1 is DFQATT and CDR2 is SNEGSKA in the germline V gene (reference sequence). The junction had 7 bases not matched to a gene; V was cut back by 5 bases and J by 0 bases. CDR3 coding DNA: TGCAGTGCTGAGACTAGCCAGAGCTCCTACAATGAGCAGTTCTTC. Translated, it gives CSAETSQSSYNEQFF.

J is TRBJ2-4 and V is TRBV29-1; a weak D match, TRBD1 (6 bases). Gene TRBJ2-7 matches the end of the DNA better, so the J call may be wrong. Looked up from germline, CDR1 is SQVTM and CDR2 is ANQGSEA. CDR3 length equals 11 residues. The CDR3 coding sequence is TGCAGCGCCTACAGGGATCACGAGCAGTACTTC. Its translation: CSAYRDHEQYF.

This chain connects TRBV20-1 to TRBJ2-7; possibly TRBD2 for D (5 bases). V lost 0 bases and J lost 7, with 13 bases in between. Germline V lookup: CDR1 DFQATT, CDR2 SNEGSKA (reference sequence). This CDR3 region has 13 residues. Written as DNA, the CDR3 is TGCAGTGCTAGAGATGGCAGCCCGGGGGAGCAGTACTTC. This gives the protein CSARDGSPGEQYF.

This rearrangement joins TRBV28 to TRBJ1-6, with a tentative D call TRBD1 (5 bases). CDR1 is MDHEN and CDR2 is SYDVKM in the germline V gene. CDR3 length: 14 residues. V shed 3 bases and J shed 10 bases, with 13 bases lying between them. The CDR3 is CASSFRGRNSPLHF. In DNA, the CDR3 is TGTGCCAGCAGTTTTAGGGGTCGAAACTCACCCCTCCACTTT. The variable domain in full, completed from reference TRBV28 and TRBJ1-6, reads DVKVTQSSRYLVKRTGEKVFLECVQDMDHENMFWYRQDPGLGLRLIYFSYDVKMKEKGDIPEGYSVSREKKERFSLILESASTNQTSMYLCASSFRGRNSPLHFGNGTRLTVT.